A single T cell receptor beta chain is shown here with its context. Trimming removed 1 base from V and 3 bases from J; junction bases left unmatched: 8. Germline V gene lookup returns CDR1 SGHAT and CDR2 FQNNGV. CDR3 length: 19 amino acids. The source of the sample is a study of T-cell reconstitution after alpha-beta-depleted transplantation in children. Using unique molecular identifiers, the investigators prepared the TCRbeta library. TCRdb reprocessed the PCR reads via MiXCR and lists one record per CDR3 protein. The data show around 420,000 distinct CDR3 sequences, 15% to 20% seen once. This chain joins TRBV11-2 and TRBJ2-4; 14 nucleotides match TRBD2. The input for sequencing was PBMCs, mostly from graft donor cells, taken 360 days after TCRalphabeta/CD19-depleted stem cell transplant. The sequence was collected from a boy less than two years old who had a stem cell transplant for Wiskott-Aldrich syndrome, so the T cells may come from the graft donor. Here the CDR3 DNA reads TGTGCCAGCAGCTTAGTTATGGGACTAGCGGGAGAAGACAAAAACATTCAGTACTTC. This encodes CASSLVMGLAGEDKNIQYF.